This T cell receptor beta chain was found in a study of blood T cells in healthy people across ages. The CDR3 is 15 residues long. Trimming took 5 bases from V and 4 from J, leaving 15 bases between them. Germline V gene data show CDR1 as SGHTA and CDR2 as FQGTGA. The use of a sample-barcoded 5' primer and a J-beta primer mix characterized a second PCR of roughly 7 to 11 cycles. Each CDR3 protein is one row after TCRdb ran MiXCR on the 5' RACE reads. This table holds about 1.6 million distinct CDR3 sequences, about 35% found once. The TCR was taken from a woman aged 25-40 years in good health. V and J are TRBV7-3 and TRBJ1-3; D possibly corresponds to TRBD1 (5 bases). Sequencing was performed on blood. The CDR3 is CASSPRGGNGNTIYF. CDR3 in DNA: TGTGCCAGCAGCCCCCGTGGGGGGAACGGAAACACCATATATTTT. Full variable domain (rest looked up from reference TRBV7-3 and TRBJ1-3): GAGVSQTPSNKVTEKGKYVELRCDPISGHTALYWYRQSLGQGPEFLIYFQGTGAADDSGLPNDRFFAVRPEGSVSTLKIQRTERGDSAVYLCASSPRGGNGNTIYFGEGSWLTVV.